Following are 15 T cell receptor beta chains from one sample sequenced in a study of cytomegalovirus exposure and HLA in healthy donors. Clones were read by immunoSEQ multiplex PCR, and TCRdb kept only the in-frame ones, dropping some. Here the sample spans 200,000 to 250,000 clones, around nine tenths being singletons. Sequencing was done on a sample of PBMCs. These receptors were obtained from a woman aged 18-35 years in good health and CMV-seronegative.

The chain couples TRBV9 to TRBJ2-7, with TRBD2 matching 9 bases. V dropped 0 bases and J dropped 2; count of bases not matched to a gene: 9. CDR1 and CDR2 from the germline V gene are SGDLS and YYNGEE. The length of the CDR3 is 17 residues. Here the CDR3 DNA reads TGTGCCAGCAGCGTAGCTTATTCCAGCGGGAGGACCTACGAGCAGTACTTC. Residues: CASSVAYSSGRTYEQYF.

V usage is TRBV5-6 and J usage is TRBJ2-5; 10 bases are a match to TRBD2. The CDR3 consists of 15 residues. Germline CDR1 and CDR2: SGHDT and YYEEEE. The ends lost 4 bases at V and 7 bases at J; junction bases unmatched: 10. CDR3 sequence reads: CASSPHGLAVGTQYF. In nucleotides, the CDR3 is TGTGCCAGCAGCCCCCATGGACTAGCGGTCGGGACCCAGTACTTC.

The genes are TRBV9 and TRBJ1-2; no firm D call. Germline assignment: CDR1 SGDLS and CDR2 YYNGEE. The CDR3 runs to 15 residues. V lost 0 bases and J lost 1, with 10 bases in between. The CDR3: CASSVGAENNYGYTF. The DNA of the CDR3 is TGTGCCAGCAGCGTAGGGGCCGAGAATAACTATGGCTACACCTTC.

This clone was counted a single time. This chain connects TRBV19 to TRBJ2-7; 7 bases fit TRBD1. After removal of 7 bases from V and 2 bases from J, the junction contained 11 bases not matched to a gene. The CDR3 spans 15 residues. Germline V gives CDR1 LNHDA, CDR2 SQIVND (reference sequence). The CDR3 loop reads CASMPTGAFTYEQYF. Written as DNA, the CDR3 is TGTGCCAGTATGCCAACAGGGGCGTTCACCTACGAGCAGTACTTC.

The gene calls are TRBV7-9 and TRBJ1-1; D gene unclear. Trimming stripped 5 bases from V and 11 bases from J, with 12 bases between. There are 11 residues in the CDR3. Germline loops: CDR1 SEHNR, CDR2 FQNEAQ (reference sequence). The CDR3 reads CASSEVRLAFF. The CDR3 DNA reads TGTGCCAGCAGCGAGGTTCGATTGGCTTTCTTT.

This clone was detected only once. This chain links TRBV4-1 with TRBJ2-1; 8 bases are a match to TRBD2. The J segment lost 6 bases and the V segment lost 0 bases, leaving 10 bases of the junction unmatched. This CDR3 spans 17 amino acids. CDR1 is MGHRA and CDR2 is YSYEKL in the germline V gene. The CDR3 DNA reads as TGCGCCAGCAGCCAAGATGTGAGAGCGGGAGCTATCAATGAGCAGTTCTTC. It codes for CASSQDVRAGAINEQFF.

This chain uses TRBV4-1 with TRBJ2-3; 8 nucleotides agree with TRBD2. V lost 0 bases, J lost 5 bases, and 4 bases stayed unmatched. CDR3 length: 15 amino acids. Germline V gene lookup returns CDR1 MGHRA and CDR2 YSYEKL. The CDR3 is CASSQDGRAEDTQYF. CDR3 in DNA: TGCGCCAGCAGCCAAGACGGGAGGGCCGAAGATACGCAGTATTTT.

CDR3 region: CASTDGLAGREFF. DNA of the CDR3: TGTGCCAGCACCGACGGACTAGCGGGTAGGGAGTTCTTC. The J gene is TRBJ2-1, the V gene TRBV27; 11 nucleotides align to TRBD2. CDR1 and CDR2 (germline): MNHEY, SMNVEV (reference sequence). The trim removed 7 bases at V and 14 bases at J, leaving 10 bases unmatched. The CDR3 sequence is 13 residues long.

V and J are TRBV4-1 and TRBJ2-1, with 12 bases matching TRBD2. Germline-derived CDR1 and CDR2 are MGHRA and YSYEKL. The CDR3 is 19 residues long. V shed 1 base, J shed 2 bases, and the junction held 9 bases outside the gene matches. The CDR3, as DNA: TGCGCCAGCAGCCAAGCTCTAGCGGGAGGGCCGTTAACCTACAATGAGCAGTTCTTC. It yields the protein CASSQALAGGPLTYNEQFF.

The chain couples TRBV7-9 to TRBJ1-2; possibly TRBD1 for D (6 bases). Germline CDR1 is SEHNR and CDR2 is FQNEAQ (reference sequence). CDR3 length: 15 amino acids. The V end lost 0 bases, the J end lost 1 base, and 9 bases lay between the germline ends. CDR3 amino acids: CASSLAGGRNYGYTF. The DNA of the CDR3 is TGTGCCAGCAGCTTAGCTGGGGGCCGTAACTATGGCTACACCTTC.

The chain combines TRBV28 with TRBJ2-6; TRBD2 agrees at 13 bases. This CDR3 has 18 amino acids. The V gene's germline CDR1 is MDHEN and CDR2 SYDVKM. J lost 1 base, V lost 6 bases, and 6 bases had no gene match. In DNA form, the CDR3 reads TGTGCCAGCAGCACGGGACTAGCGGGATTTTCTGGGGCCAACGTCCTGACTTTC. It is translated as CASSTGLAGFSGANVLTF.

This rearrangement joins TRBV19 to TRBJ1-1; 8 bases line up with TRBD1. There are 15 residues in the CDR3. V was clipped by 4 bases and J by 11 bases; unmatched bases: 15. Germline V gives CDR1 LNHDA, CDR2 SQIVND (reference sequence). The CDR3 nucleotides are TGTGCCAGTAGTAGCAAGGGACAGGCCCTTGATGTGGCTTTCTTT. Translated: CASSSKGQALDVAFF.

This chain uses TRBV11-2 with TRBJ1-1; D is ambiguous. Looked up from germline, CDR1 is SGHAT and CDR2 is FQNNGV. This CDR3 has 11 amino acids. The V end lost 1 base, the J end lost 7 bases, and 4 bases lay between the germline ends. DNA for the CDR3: TGTGCCAGCAGCTTAGCTCGTGAAGCTTTCTTT. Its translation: CASSLAREAFF.

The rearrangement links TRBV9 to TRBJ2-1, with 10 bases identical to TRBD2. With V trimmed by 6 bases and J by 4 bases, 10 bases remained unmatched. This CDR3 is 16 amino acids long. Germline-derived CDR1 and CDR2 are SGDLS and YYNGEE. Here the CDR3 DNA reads TGTGCCAGCACCCCCGGGGAACTAGCGGGGTACAATGAGCAGTTCTTC. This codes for CASTPGELAGYNEQFF.

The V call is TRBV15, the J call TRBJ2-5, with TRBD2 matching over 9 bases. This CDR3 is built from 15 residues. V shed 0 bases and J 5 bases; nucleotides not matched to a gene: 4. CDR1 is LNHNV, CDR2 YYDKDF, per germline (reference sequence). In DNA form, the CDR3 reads TGTGCCACCAGCAGAGATCGCGGGGGGGCTGAGACCCAGTACTTC. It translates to CATSRDRGGAETQYF.